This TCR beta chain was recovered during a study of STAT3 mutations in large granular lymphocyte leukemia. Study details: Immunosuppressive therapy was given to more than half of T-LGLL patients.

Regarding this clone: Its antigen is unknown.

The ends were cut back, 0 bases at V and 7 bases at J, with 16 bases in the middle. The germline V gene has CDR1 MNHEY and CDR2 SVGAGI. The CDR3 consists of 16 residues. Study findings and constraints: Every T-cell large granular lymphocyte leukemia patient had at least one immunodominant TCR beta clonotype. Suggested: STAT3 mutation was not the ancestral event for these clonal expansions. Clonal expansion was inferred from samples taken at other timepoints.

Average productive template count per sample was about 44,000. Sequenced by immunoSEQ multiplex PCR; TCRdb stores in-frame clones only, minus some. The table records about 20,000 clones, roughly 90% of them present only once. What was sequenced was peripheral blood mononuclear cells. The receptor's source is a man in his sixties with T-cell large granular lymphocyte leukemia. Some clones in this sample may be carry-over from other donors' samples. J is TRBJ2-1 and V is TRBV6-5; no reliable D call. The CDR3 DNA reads TGTGCCAGCAGTTACTCGGGGATCGGCGAGCGAAATGAGCAGTTCTTC. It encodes CASSYSGIGERNEQFF.